This T cell receptor (beta chain) was documented in a study of read filtering for tumor transcriptome and immune sequencing. In the study overall: The cohort had some 17 men and approximately 14 women aged about 45 to 80, mean about 70 years. R-ISS stage counts were about 8 for I, 15 to 20 for II, about seven for III. After DNase treatment, RNA was made into whole-transcriptome libraries. Per sample, TCR-region reads ranged about 4 to 11 million by IR-seq, 85 to 1273 by RNA-seq.

Germline V CDR1 and CDR2: SGHRS, YFSETQ. There are 16 residues in the CDR3. As to this clonotype: Germline is not matched at one junction end, which may reflect a read error.

From roughly 400 ng of RNA, a library with molecular barcoded alpha/delta and beta/gamma adaptors was made. A single record per CDR3 protein comes from TCRdb applying MiXCR to the reads. Of tens of thousands of distinct CDR3 sequences listed, 20% to 25% were seen once; the top ten hold roughly 11%. This chain links TRBV5-1 with TRBJ2-2; perhaps D is TRBD1 or TRBD2 (5 bases each). The sequence came from a donor at least 40 years old with multiple myeloma. The sample consisted of a population of CD138-negative cells sorted from bone marrow. The CDR3 sequence is CASGLRSQGDTGELFF. In DNA, the CDR3 is TGTGCCAGCGGCTTGCGGTCCCAAGGGGACACCGGGGAGCTGTTTTTT.